This T cell receptor beta chain was profiled in a study of shared clonotypes between healthy human individuals. Background on the study: Per donor, CD8 memory used one plate, CD8 naive used two, CD4 memory used three and CD4 naive used three. Study-wide results and caveats: Non-shared clonotypes were found to have lower generation probabilities than the clonotypes that were shared by all four of the sorted-subset donors.

As originally analysed: Junction-only immunoSEQ data arrived without quality scores, meaning filtering differed. Measured with immunoSEQ multiplex PCR; TCRdb has only the in-frame clones, and not every one. Clone size and V and J calls were adopted from that table, with D and trimming inferred from the DNA. This table holds 2 million to 2.5 million clones, approximately 95% found once. The CDR3 is 15 amino acids. CDR1 and CDR2 (germline): MDHEN, SYDVKM. V shed 4 bases and J 11 bases; nucleotides not matched to a gene: 14. A remark on this clone: What it binds is unknown.

Sequencing used naive CD4+ T cells from PBMCs. The subset: CD45RA+ positively selected. The chain links TRBV28 to TRBJ2-7, with 10 bases matching TRBD1. The source of this sequence is a young man in good health. Some clones in this sample may be carry-over from other donors' samples. Here the CDR3 reads CASSSQTGTGVSEYF. CDR3 bases: TGTGCCAGCAGTTCCCAAACCGGGACAGGGGTATCGGAGTACTTC.